This TCR beta chain was recorded in a study of HIV-infected patients and healthy controls. General study results and limits: In healthy controls, MAIT alpha CDR3s were common; in HIV+ repertoires, severely depleted.

About 450 ng RNA was reverse transcribed with alpha and beta constant-region primers. Using multiplexing indices, alpha and beta chain libraries were generated apart by chain-specific third strand synthesis. A single record per CDR3 protein comes from TCRdb applying MiXCR to the 5' RACE reads. The table includes about 3,300 distinct CDR3 sequences, roughly 22% detected once. All unsorted peripheral T cells were captured because whole blood was used without fractionation. By proportion, this clonotype is medium-sized. The antigen is unknown. With 6 bases removed from V and 3 bases from J, the gap between germline ends came to 17 bases. Germline V gene data show CDR1 as DFQATT and CDR2 as SNEGSKA (reference sequence). The CDR3 covers 14 residues.

The rearrangement links TRBV20-1 to TRBJ1-2; D remains unclear. The clonotype was recovered from an adult with HIV infection. This specimen consisted of blood, obtained before antiretroviral therapy. In nucleotides, the CDR3 is TGCAGTGCCCCGGACCTCACTTTGGACTATGGCTACACCTTC. Encoded protein: CSAPDLTLDYGYTF.